This TCR beta chain originates from a study of molecular identifiers for immune sequencing clone quantification. Study information: Replicate experiments divided RNA from about 19,000 or 110,000 naive CD8 cells into five parts and sequenced four.

Each CDR3 protein is one row after TCRdb ran MiXCR on the PCR reads. In the table there are a few hundred thousand distinct CDR3 sequences, 24% of which are singletons. Germline CDR1 is SEHNR and CDR2 is FQNEAQ (reference sequence). This CDR3 has 15 amino acids. V was clipped by 7 bases and J by 1 base, with 13 bases between them. This clonotype was sampled from a human donor in good health. Some libraries in this study had Jurkat cell RNA spiked in. Material for sequencing was naive CD8+ T cells from blood, with Jurkat cell RNA spiked in. As to subset: FACS-sorted CD8+CD4-CCR7+CD45RA+ naive T cells. The chain employs TRBV7-9 and TRBJ2-2; TRBD2 might be the D (6 bases). CDR3 nucleotide sequence: TGTGCCAGCACCCAGGACTATTTGAACACCGGGGAGCTGTTTTTT. Its protein product is CASTQDYLNTGELFF.